This is a list of T cell receptor beta chains from one sample in a study of blood T cell repertoires in COVID-19. Profiled with immunoSEQ multiplex PCR; TCRdb holds only in-frame clones, not every one. The sample includes more than 300,000 clones, around 88% of them seen just once. The material sequenced was peripheral blood. The receptors were gathered from a woman in her twenties or thirties with COVID-19, enrolled during active disease. The CDR3 runs from the conserved cysteine through the conserved F or W. A D gene is named only where the DNA matches it firmly.

CDR3 protein: CASSPLAAPYGYTF
CDR3 DNA: TGTGCCAGCAGCCCTCTGGCGGCACCCTATGGCTACACCTTC
J gene: TRBJ1-2
D gene: NA
V gene: TRBV6-6

CDR3 protein: CASSYQGALTEAFF
CDR3 DNA: TGTGCCAGCAGCTATCAGGGGGCATTGACTGAAGCTTTCTTT
J gene: TRBJ1-1
D gene: TRBD1
V gene: TRBV6-2/TRBV6-3

CDR3 protein: CSGPGTGVFYGYTF
CDR3 DNA: TGCAGCGGTCCCGGGACAGGGGTATTCTATGGCTACACCTTC
J gene: TRBJ1-2
D gene: TRBD1
V gene: TRBV29-1

CDR3 protein: CASSNENIQYF
CDR3 DNA: TGTGCCAGCAGTAATGAGAACATTCAGTACTTC
J gene: TRBJ2-4
D gene: NA
V gene: TRBV6-5

CDR3 protein: CASRPTQGADTQYF
CDR3 DNA: TGTGCCAGCAGACCCACCCAGGGGGCAGATACGCAGTATTTT
J gene: TRBJ2-3
D gene: TRBD1
V gene: TRBV6-5

CDR3 protein: CASSGPGGPKTDTQYF
CDR3 DNA: TGCGCCAGCAGCGGACCGGGGGGGCCAAAAACCGATACGCAGTATTTT
J gene: TRBJ2-3
D gene: TRBD2
V gene: TRBV5-1

CDR3 protein: CASRFRTGGPEAFF
CDR3 DNA: TGTGCCAGTAGATTTAGAACAGGGGGTCCTGAAGCTTTCTTT
J gene: TRBJ1-1
D gene: TRBD1
V gene: TRBV19

CDR3 protein: CATSDGGGRAFF
CDR3 DNA: TGTGCCACCAGTGATGGCGGAGGACGAGCTTTCTTT
J gene: TRBJ1-1
D gene: NA
V gene: TRBV24-1

CDR3 protein: CASSADGGPDTQYF
CDR3 DNA: TGTGCCAGCAGCGCCGACGGGGGTCCAGATACGCAGTATTTT
J gene: TRBJ2-3
D gene: NA
V gene: TRBV9

CDR3 protein: CASSQTGDTEAFF
CDR3 DNA: TGTGCCAGCAGCCAGACAGGGGACACTGAAGCTTTCTTT
J gene: TRBJ1-1
D gene: TRBD1
V gene: TRBV7-3